One T cell receptor (beta chain) is described in this entry. Per the study methods: Reference gene primers were amplified, and this amplification served to estimate nucleated cell counts. Here immunoSEQ multiplex PCR was the method, and the copy in TCRdb shows in-frame clones only, minus some. The V and J calls and the clone size are those of that table, but D and trimming were determined from the DNA. The sample lists 62,000 or so clones; more than 65% were seen once. The sample is drawn from a study of blood T cell repertoires in COVID-19. Turning to the study itself: Acute and convalescent COVID-19 specimens originated in the United States, Italy and Spain. Sample material is recorded as cDNA or gDNA derived from T cells, B-cell-depleted T cells, or PBMCs.

The CDR3 runs 15 residues. Germline-derived CDR1 and CDR2 are SGDLS and YYNGEE. Deletions cut 1 base from V and 4 bases from J, with 11 bases between. This receptor was identified in a human donor in a cohort sampled during active COVID-19. Sample: peripheral blood. V usage is TRBV9 and J usage is TRBJ1-4; D remains unclear. The CDR3 is CASSVSHGDNEKLFF. CDR3 sequence (DNA): TGTGCCAGCAGCGTAAGCCACGGAGATAATGAAAAACTGTTTTTT.